These 13 T cell receptor beta chains came from one sample sequenced in a study of T cell changes during pregnancy in multiple sclerosis. The table came from immunoSEQ multiplex PCR; TCRdb's copy has only in-frame clones and leaves some out. The data hold tens of thousands of clones, with almost 95% observed a single time. The source was peripheral blood, collected in the third trimester of pregnancy. The source is a female donor in good health, enrolled as a control in a pregnancy study.

V is TRBV5-1 and J is TRBJ2-1, with TRBD1 identical over 9 bases. This CDR3 has 15 residues. Germline values: CDR1 SGHRS, CDR2 YFSETQ. V shed 3 bases and J 9 bases; nucleotides not matched to a gene: 10. The CDR3 DNA follows: TGCGCCAGCAGCTCCACCCTACGACAGGGGGGTGAGCAGTTCTTC. Encoded protein: CASSSTLRQGGEQFF.

The V gene is TRBV6-5, the J gene TRBJ1-5, with unresolved D. Germline V gene sequence: CDR1 MNHEY, CDR2 SVGAGI. CDR3 length: 13 amino acids. V lost 0 bases, J lost 4 bases, and 4 bases lay in between. CDR3 nucleotide sequence: TGTGCCAGCAGTTACTCGAGGAATCAGCCCCAGCATTTT. Translated, it gives CASSYSRNQPQHF.

The chain recombines TRBV29-1 with TRBJ1-5; a weak D match, TRBD1 (5 bases). The CDR3 contains 13 residues. V dropped 4 bases and J dropped 6 bases, with 13 bases sitting between them. Germline loops: CDR1 SQVTM, CDR2 ANQGSEA. CDR3 in DNA: TGCAGCGTTGGTAGCGGGGGATTTCAGCCCCAGCATTTT. Protein sequence: CSVGSGGFQPQHF.

This sequence joins TRBV9 and TRBJ2-5; 7 positions agree with TRBD2. CDR3 length: 14 amino acids. The V gene end was trimmed by 4 bases and the J gene end by 4 bases; junction bases not matched to a gene: 7. The germline CDR1 and CDR2 sequences are SGDLS and YYNGEE. The CDR3 DNA sequence: TGTGCCAGCAGCAAAACCGGGGGGAGAGAGACCCAGTACTTC. Translation: CASSKTGGRETQYF.

This chain connects TRBV18 to TRBJ2-1, with 8 bases fitting TRBD1. J gave up 10 bases and V 3 bases, and 11 bases lay outside the gene matches. Per germline, CDR1 KGHSH and CDR2 LQKENI. This CDR3 spans 15 amino acids. CDR3 in DNA: TGTGCCAGCTCACCCCCGGGACAGGTCCCCGGGGAGCAGTTCTTC. Translated, it gives CASSPPGQVPGEQFF.

The gene calls are TRBV7-2 and TRBJ2-3; D not certain. This CDR3 is built from 13 residues. Trimming removed 7 bases from V and 6 bases from J, with 14 bases in between. Germline V gene lookup returns CDR1 SGHTA and CDR2 FQGNSA. CDR3 sequence reads: CASTPSAGDTQYF. The DNA for the CDR3 is TGTGCCAGCACCCCCAGCGCTGGGGATACGCAGTATTTT.

The V and J genes are TRBV2 and TRBJ1-5, with a weak D call TRBD1 (6 bases). CDR3 size: 14 residues. From germline, CDR1 is SNHLY and CDR2 FYNNEI. Trimming left V 1 base short and J 4 bases short, with 8 bases between. Written as DNA, the CDR3 is TGTGCCAGCAGTGAAGACAGGGTTAATCAGCCCCAGCATTTT. This codes for CASSEDRVNQPQHF.

The chain couples TRBV25-1 to TRBJ2-3, with TRBD2 identical over 8 bases. The CDR3 covers 16 residues. From germline, CDR1 is MGHDK and CDR2 SYGVNS. With 4 bases clipped from V and 0 bases from J, the junction kept 6 bases outside the gene matches. Here the CDR3 DNA reads TGTGCCAGCAGTGGTCTAGCGGGTACTAGCACAGATACGCAGTATTTT. It is translated as CASSGLAGTSTDTQYF.

The chain combines TRBV10-2 with TRBJ2-7; TRBD2 might be the D (6 bases). CDR3 length equals 12 residues. V lost 0 bases and J 6 bases, leaving 6 bases between the germline ends. CDR1 WSHSY and CDR2 SAAADI come from the germline V gene. CDR3 region: CASSESGGEQYF. In DNA form, the CDR3 reads TGCGCCAGCAGTGAGTCGGGAGGCGAGCAGTACTTC.

The rearrangement uses TRBV10-3 and TRBJ1-4; no clear D. The CDR3 sequence is 14 residues long. The V end lost 10 bases, the J end lost 3 bases, and 15 bases lay between the germline ends. Germline values: CDR1 ENHRY, CDR2 SYGVKD. The CDR3 nucleotides are TGTGCCACTCACTCGCCCGAAGCTAATGAAAAACTGTTTTTT. Amino acids: CATHSPEANEKLFF.

In its sample, this clone was seen once. J is TRBJ1-2 and V is TRBV25-1; TRBD1 is a possible D gene (6 bases). This CDR3 is built from 16 residues. Germline lookup yields CDR1 MGHDK and CDR2 SYGVNS. V lost 8 bases and J 5 bases, leaving 24 bases between the germline ends. CDR3 protein: CASDVGPDRLVYGYTF. The CDR3 nucleotides are TGTGCCAGCGACGTGGGGCCGGACAGATTGGTATATGGCTACACCTTC.

This chain joins TRBV5-1 and TRBJ2-1, with 12 bases lining up with TRBD2. Looked up from germline, CDR1 is SGHRS and CDR2 is YFSETQ. The length of the CDR3 is 17 residues. J gave up 4 bases and V 0 bases, and 5 bases lay outside the gene matches. The CDR3 loop is CASSLELAGGWYNEQFF. The CDR3 DNA is TGCGCCAGCAGCTTGGAACTAGCGGGGGGTTGGTACAATGAGCAGTTCTTC. Using reference TRBV5-1 and TRBJ2-1 for the parts outside the CDR3, the full variable domain is KAGVTQTPRYLIKTRGQQVTLSCSPISGHRSVSWYQQTPGQGLQFLFEYFSETQRNKGNFPGRFSGRQFSNSRSEMNVSTLELGDSALYLCASSLELAGGWYNEQFFGPGTRLTVL.

The CDR3 sequence is CASSAWTSGGVTGELFF. DNA for the CDR3: TGTGCCAGCAGCGCGTGGACTAGCGGGGGAGTTACCGGGGAGCTGTTTTTT. The chain links TRBV7-6 to TRBJ2-2; TRBD2 aligns across 13 bases. V was pared by 5 bases and J by 5 bases, with 8 bases of the junction left unmatched. Germline V gene lookup returns CDR1 SGHVS and CDR2 FNYEAQ. CDR3 length equals 17 residues.